These T cell receptor beta chains were read from a single sample in a study of CD8 T cells in ankylosing spondylitis. TCRdb processed the 5' RACE reads anew with MiXCR; each CDR3 protein has one entry. The data hold approximately 92,000 distinct CDR3 sequences, with about 9.1% observed a single time. Sequencing was carried out using blood, either unsorted or a sorted T cell fraction (not recorded which). These receptors were taken from a male donor with ankylosing spondylitis or in good health (not recorded which). CDR3s include the opening cysteine and the closing phenylalanine or tryptophan. Each record gives: D gene, V gene, clone size, J gene, CDR3 DNA, CDR3 protein. D genes are given only for firm matches. Size values are once, few and many counts, or a class for expanded clones, and some rows have none.

.	TRBV29-1	many	TRBJ1-1	TGCAGCGTTGAAGAGCAGGGGAAAGCTTTCTTT	CSVEEQGKAFF
.	TRBV28	.	TRBJ2-2	TGTGCCAGCGGCAGGGTAAACACCGGGGAGCTGTTTTTT	CASGRVNTGELFF
.	TRBV28	many	TRBJ1-1	TGTGCCAGCAGTTTAAAGTTAGCTACCCGAGGAGCTTTCTTT	CASSLKLATRGAFF
.	TRBV29-1	many	TRBJ2-1	TGCAGCGTTGAATTTGGGCAGGGGGGGGACTTC	CSVEFGQGGDF
TRBD2	TRBV5-1	many	TRBJ2-1	TGCGCCAGCAGCCCGGGACTAGCGGGGGCCCAGCAGTTCTTC	CASSPGLAGAQQFF
TRBD2	TRBV7-9	few	TRBJ2-7	TGTGCCAGCAGCATTAGCGGGGGCGAGCAGTACTTC	CASSISGGEQYF
.	TRBV5-1	many	TRBJ2-1	TGCGCCAGCAGCTCCCAGGGATCGGGGGACTACAATGAGCAGTTCTTC	CASSSQGSGDYNEQFF
.	TRBV27	many	TRBJ1-5	TGTGCCAGCAGTTTAACGGGGAGCAATCAGCCCCAGCATTTT	CASSLTGSNQPQHF
TRBD2	TRBV20-1	.	TRBJ2-1	TGCAGTGCTAGAGACCCGAATAGCGGGGCGACCTACAATGAGCAGTTCTTC	CSARDPNSGATYNEQFF
.	TRBV19	few	TRBJ1-1	TGTGCCAGTAGTGGAACGGTGAACACTGAAGCTTTCTTT	CASSGTVNTEAFF
TRBD2	TRBV9	many	TRBJ2-5	TGTGCCAGCAGCTCGGGCGGGGGGGAGACCCAGTACTTC	CASSSGGGETQYF
TRBD1	TRBV29-1	many	TRBJ2-1	TGCAGCGTTGGGGACAGAAAAAGCTCCTACAATGAGCAGTTCTTC	CSVGDRKSSYNEQFF
.	TRBV7-2	many	TRBJ2-7	TGTGCCAGCAGCGTCTCGGGCGACAGTTTCTACGAGCAGTACTTC	CASSVSGDSFYEQYF
.	TRBV6-5	many	TRBJ1-4	TGTGCCAGCAGTTACTCGGACCATAATGAAAAACTGTTTTTT	CASSYSDHNEKLFF
.	TRBV2	many	TRBJ2-7	TGTGCCAGCAGTGAAAGGGTTCGGCTGGGCCGGTACGAGCAGTACTTC	CASSERVRLGRYEQYF
TRBD1	TRBV7-9	.	TRBJ2-2	TGTGCCAGCAGGGACAGGGTAGAAACCGGGGAGCTGTTTTTT	CASRDRVETGELFF
TRBD1	TRBV5-1	many	TRBJ2-6	TGCGCCAGCAGCTTTGGACAGGGGAACTCTGGGGCCAACGTCCTGACTTTC	CASSFGQGNSGANVLTF
.	TRBV12-3/TRBV12-4	many	TRBJ2-2	TGTGCCAGCAGTCCCCTCGATAGCGGATACACCGGGGAGCTGTTTTTT	CASSPLDSGYTGELFF
TRBD2	TRBV11-2	.	TRBJ2-7	TGTGCCAGCAGCTTAGTGGCGGGGGGGCAGTACGAGCAGTACTTC	CASSLVAGGQYEQYF
TRBD1	TRBV6-1	many	TRBJ1-6	TGTGCCAGCAGTGAAACGACAGGGCGATATAATTCACCCCTCCACTTT	CASSETTGRYNSPLHF
TRBD1	TRBV12-3/TRBV12-4	many	TRBJ2-2	TGTGCCAGCAGGGGGACAGTTCTGTACCCCGGGGAGCTGTTTTTT	CASRGTVLYPGELFF
.	TRBV7-2	few	TRBJ2-7	TGTGCCAGCAGTCCTCAAGCAGCCGGTGGCGAGCAGTACTTC	CASSPQAAGGEQYF
TRBD2	TRBV7-2	.	TRBJ2-7	TGTGCCAGCAGCGAGGGGCTAGCGGCCTCCTACGAGCAGTGCTTC	CASSEGLAASYEQCF
TRBD2	TRBV29-1	many	TRBJ2-1	TGCAGCCTGTGGCTAGCGGGGGACAATGAGCAGTTCTTC	CSLWLAGDNEQFF
TRBD2	TRBV9	many	TRBJ2-2	TGTGCCAGCAGCGTTAGCGGGGGGAACATCGGGGAGCTGTTTTTT	CASSVSGGNIGELFF
.	TRBV7-3	many	TRBJ2-7	TGTGCCAGCAGCTTAACAACAGGCTACGAGCAGTACTTC	CASSLTTGYEQYF
TRBD2	TRBV11-2	.	TRBJ2-7	TGTGCCAGCAGCTTAGCGGCGGGGGAGAACTACGAGCAGTACTTC	CASSLAAGENYEQYF